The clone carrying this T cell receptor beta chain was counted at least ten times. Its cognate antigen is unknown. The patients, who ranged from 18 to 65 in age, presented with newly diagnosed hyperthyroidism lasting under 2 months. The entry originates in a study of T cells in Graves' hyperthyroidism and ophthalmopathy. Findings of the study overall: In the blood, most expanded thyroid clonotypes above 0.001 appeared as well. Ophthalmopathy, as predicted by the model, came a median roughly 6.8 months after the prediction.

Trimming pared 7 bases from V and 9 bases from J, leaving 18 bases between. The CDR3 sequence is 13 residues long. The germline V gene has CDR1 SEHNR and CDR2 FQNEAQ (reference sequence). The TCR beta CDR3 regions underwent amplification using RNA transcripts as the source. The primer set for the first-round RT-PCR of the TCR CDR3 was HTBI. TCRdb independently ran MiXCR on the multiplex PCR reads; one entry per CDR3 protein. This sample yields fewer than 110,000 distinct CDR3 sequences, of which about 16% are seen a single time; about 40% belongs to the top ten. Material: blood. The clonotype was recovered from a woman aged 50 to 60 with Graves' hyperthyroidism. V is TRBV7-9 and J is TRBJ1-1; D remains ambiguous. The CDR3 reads CASTLGSPEKAFF. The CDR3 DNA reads TGTGCCAGCACCCTAGGATCCCCCGAGAAAGCTTTCTTT.